The sequence of this TCR beta chain was determined in a study of cytomegalovirus exposure and HLA in healthy donors. Study-wide context: It was reported in a later analysis that the same platform had been used for the 110 or so validation repertoires as for the 550 to 750 first-cohort repertoires.

Sequenced by immunoSEQ multiplex PCR; TCRdb stores in-frame clones only, minus some. Altogether roughly 150,000 clones are present, approximately 84% being singletons, with the ten largest covering roughly 29%. The CDR3 runs 15 residues. Germline V gene data show CDR1 as MNHEY and CDR2 as SVGAGI. Germline trimming cut 0 bases from V and 7 bases from J; bases unmatched to any gene: 3. The rearrangement joins TRBV6-5 to TRBJ1-6; 7 bases are shared with TRBD1. This clonotype was sampled from a man under 40 in good health and CMV-seropositive. The sequenced sample consisted of PBMCs. The CDR3: CASSYSGGGNSPLHF. The CDR3 coding sequence is TGTGCCAGCAGTTACTCAGGGGGCGGGAATTCACCCCTCCACTTT.